This TCR beta chain emerged from a study of identical twins. CDR3 size: 14 residues. V trimming: 3 bases; J trimming: 9 bases; junction bases outside the gene matches: 4. Using its own MiXCR run on the 5' RACE reads, TCRdb lists one record per CDR3 protein. The table lists 400,000 to 650,000 distinct CDR3 sequences, under 25% of them singletons. This clonotype was seen many times. This same sample was also taken into another study, of T cells expressing NK-cell markers. In that study: Beta-chain profiling covered CD3+CD56+NKG2C+, CD3+CD56+NKG2C- and CD3+CD56-NKG2C+ sorted subsets. Seven of the eight sequenced donors were classified as HCMV-seropositive, and one was classified as seronegative. In several donors, dominant CD3+CD56+NKG2C+ clones formed about 1.0-7.5% of CD8+ cells. Several donors showed these clonotypes also leading the CD3+CD56-NKG2C+ fraction.

V gene TRBV12-3 or TRBV12-4 combines with J gene TRBJ1-6, with 8 bases lining up with TRBD1. The TCR originated in a woman under 30 in good health. Sequenced: CD4+ T cells sorted from blood. The CDR3 sequence: CASSFDRGPSPLHF. DNA of the CDR3: TGTGCCAGCAGTTTCGACAGGGGCCCTTCACCCCTCCACTTT.